A selection of T cell receptor beta chains follows, all from one sample in a study of T-cell memory formation after mild COVID-19. Via MiXCR, TCRdb re-called the 5' RACE reads, giving one row per CDR3 protein. The sample lists 40,000 to 60,000 distinct CDR3 sequences, less than 15% occurring once. The sequenced sample consisted of PBMCs or a T cell subset sorted from them (not recorded which). These TCRs come from a man aged 18 to 30 who had mild COVID-19 (a few samples of this study predate the infection). Cell type and time point are not known. The CDR3 runs from the conserved cysteine through the conserved F or W. D genes are given only for firm matches. Clone size appears in some rows only: once, few, many, or a class for an expanded clone.

clone size: few; J gene: TRBJ1-1; D gene: NA; V gene: TRBV28; CDR3 DNA: TGTGCCACCTCAAGTGGGGCTAACACTGAAGCTTTCTTT; CDR3 protein: CATSSGANTEAFF
clone size: few; J gene: TRBJ2-1; D gene: TRBD2; V gene: TRBV29-1; CDR3 DNA: TGCAGCGTTGTGACTAGCGGCTACAATGAGCAGTTCTTC; CDR3 protein: CSVVTSGYNEQFF
clone size: many; J gene: TRBJ1-2; D gene: NA; V gene: TRBV4-1; CDR3 DNA: TGCGCCAGCAGCCAAGAGGTCCCCGTGGCCGACATCTATGGCTACACCTTC; CDR3 protein: CASSQEVPVADIYGYTF
clone size: few; J gene: TRBJ1-2; D gene: NA; V gene: TRBV11-2; CDR3 DNA: TGTGCCAGCAGCCCGTTAGAGAACTATGGCTACACCTTC; CDR3 protein: CASSPLENYGYTF
clone size: few; J gene: TRBJ2-1; D gene: NA; V gene: TRBV7-9; CDR3 DNA: TGTGCCAGTGGACCTTTCTACAATGAGCAGTTCTTC; CDR3 protein: CASGPFYNEQFF
clone size: NA; J gene: TRBJ2-1; D gene: TRBD2; V gene: TRBV7-9; CDR3 DNA: TGTGCCAGCAGCTTATATAGCGGGGGGTACTCCTACAATGAGCAGTTCTTC; CDR3 protein: CASSLYSGGYSYNEQFF
clone size: NA; J gene: TRBJ1-2; D gene: TRBD1; V gene: TRBV6-5; CDR3 DNA: TGTGCCAGCAGTTACTCCCGGACAGGGGTTAAAGGCTACACCTTC; CDR3 protein: CASSYSRTGVKGYTF
clone size: many; J gene: TRBJ2-1; D gene: NA; V gene: TRBV27; CDR3 DNA: TGTGCCAGCGGAATCGGGACGTACTACAATGAGCAGTTCTTC; CDR3 protein: CASGIGTYYNEQFF
clone size: NA; J gene: TRBJ2-2; D gene: NA; V gene: TRBV7-7; CDR3 DNA: TGTGCTAGCAGCTTAAGGGACGGTACCGGGGAGCTGTTTTTT; CDR3 protein: CASSLRDGTGELFF
clone size: NA; J gene: TRBJ2-6; D gene: NA; V gene: TRBV10-3; CDR3 DNA: TGTGCCATCAGTGAGTCTACGGGGGGCCCCTCTGGGGCCAACGTCCTGACTTTC; CDR3 protein: CAISESTGGPSGANVLTF
clone size: many; J gene: TRBJ2-1; D gene: TRBD2; V gene: TRBV5-1; CDR3 DNA: TGCGCCAGCAGCTTAGGACTAGCGGGCTACAATGAGCAGTTCTTC; CDR3 protein: CASSLGLAGYNEQFF
clone size: NA; J gene: TRBJ2-3; D gene: NA; V gene: TRBV7-2; CDR3 DNA: TGTGCCACCCTCAGGCCGGGTGGCACAGATACGCAGTATTTT; CDR3 protein: CATLRPGGTDTQYF
clone size: NA; J gene: TRBJ2-3; D gene: NA; V gene: TRBV5-1; CDR3 DNA: TGCGCCAGCAGCTCCGGATCTTATAATACGCAGTATTTT; CDR3 protein: CASSSGSYNTQYF
clone size: NA; J gene: TRBJ1-1; D gene: NA; V gene: TRBV29-1; CDR3 DNA: TGCAGCGTTGAATCTGGCGTGGGTGAGGGGACTGAAGCTTTCTTT; CDR3 protein: CSVESGVGEGTEAFF
clone size: few; J gene: TRBJ1-5; D gene: NA; V gene: TRBV11-2; CDR3 DNA: TGTGCCAGCAGCTTAGATCCCGGCCAGCCCCAGCATTTT; CDR3 protein: CASSLDPGQPQHF
clone size: few; J gene: TRBJ1-2; D gene: TRBD1; V gene: TRBV7-9; CDR3 DNA: TGTGCCAGCAGTTCTACAGGGGGCAGCTATGGCTACACCTTC; CDR3 protein: CASSSTGGSYGYTF
clone size: NA; J gene: TRBJ2-3; D gene: TRBD2; V gene: TRBV9; CDR3 DNA: TGTGCCAGCAGCGTACCTAAGCGGGGTGGAAAAGATACGCAGTATTTT; CDR3 protein: CASSVPKRGGKDTQYF
clone size: many; J gene: TRBJ2-3; D gene: NA; V gene: TRBV4-1; CDR3 DNA: TGCGCCAGCAGCTCCCGGGACGGGGCAGATACGCAGTATTTT; CDR3 protein: CASSSRDGADTQYF
clone size: NA; J gene: TRBJ2-5; D gene: NA; V gene: TRBV4-3; CDR3 DNA: TGCGCCAGCAGCCTCGGAGGGGCCCGCGAGACCCAGTACTTC; CDR3 protein: CASSLGGARETQYF
clone size: NA; J gene: TRBJ2-3; D gene: TRBD2; V gene: TRBV9; CDR3 DNA: TGTGCCAGCAGCGTAGGGAAACTAGCGGGGGGTCCTACGCAGTATTTT; CDR3 protein: CASSVGKLAGGPTQYF
clone size: few; J gene: TRBJ1-2; D gene: NA; V gene: TRBV6-5; CDR3 DNA: TGTGCCAGCAGTTACTTGGGAGTTAGCTATGGCTACACCTTC; CDR3 protein: CASSYLGVSYGYTF
clone size: NA; J gene: TRBJ1-5; D gene: NA; V gene: TRBV12-3/TRBV12-4; CDR3 DNA: TGTGCCAGCACCCCGACAGCCATCAATCAGCCCCAGCATTTT; CDR3 protein: CASTPTAINQPQHF
clone size: many; J gene: TRBJ2-1; D gene: NA; V gene: TRBV10-3; CDR3 DNA: TGTGCCATCACCTATAGTGATATCTACAATGAGCAGTTCTTC; CDR3 protein: CAITYSDIYNEQFF
clone size: NA; J gene: TRBJ2-7; D gene: NA; V gene: TRBV2; CDR3 DNA: TGTGCCAGCAGTCACCGGGTGGCGGTCTACGAGCAGTACTTC; CDR3 protein: CASSHRVAVYEQYF
clone size: few; J gene: TRBJ1-1; D gene: NA; V gene: TRBV20-1; CDR3 DNA: TGCAGTGCTAGAGAGGGGAACACTGAAGCTTTCTTT; CDR3 protein: CSAREGNTEAFF
clone size: NA; J gene: TRBJ2-5; D gene: NA; V gene: TRBV5-1; CDR3 DNA: TGCGCCAGCAGTCGTCAGGACAGACCCGAGGGAGAGACCCAGTACTTC; CDR3 protein: CASSRQDRPEGETQYF
clone size: NA; J gene: TRBJ2-1; D gene: TRBD1; V gene: TRBV4-3; CDR3 DNA: TGCGCCAGCAGCCAAGATCCGACAGGGGGCTGGGGCGAGCAGTTCTTC; CDR3 protein: CASSQDPTGGWGEQFF
clone size: few; J gene: TRBJ1-4; D gene: NA; V gene: TRBV7-9; CDR3 DNA: TGTGCCAGCAGCGGTCCCGGTCTCCTTAATGAAAAACTGTTTTTT; CDR3 protein: CASSGPGLLNEKLFF
clone size: few; J gene: TRBJ2-5; D gene: TRBD2; V gene: TRBV9; CDR3 DNA: TGTGCCAGCAGCGGGACTAGCGGGGGGGCAGAGACCCAGTACTTC; CDR3 protein: CASSGTSGGAETQYF
clone size: NA; J gene: TRBJ2-4; D gene: TRBD2; V gene: TRBV7-9; CDR3 DNA: TGTGCCAGCACCCCTGGGACTAGCGGGGATCAGCACCACTTC; CDR3 protein: CASTPGTSGDQHHF
clone size: many; J gene: TRBJ2-1; D gene: NA; V gene: TRBV15; CDR3 DNA: TGTGCCACCAGCAGTAAACTTACGATTACGGAGCAGTTCTTC; CDR3 protein: CATSSKLTITEQFF
clone size: NA; J gene: TRBJ2-2; D gene: NA; V gene: TRBV28; CDR3 DNA: TGTGCCAGCGTGGGGTTGCCCGGGGAGCTGTTTTTT; CDR3 protein: CASVGLPGELFF
clone size: NA; J gene: TRBJ2-1; D gene: TRBD2; V gene: TRBV7-2; CDR3 DNA: TGTGCCAGCAGCCGGACTAGCGGGAATGAGCAGTTCTTC; CDR3 protein: CASSRTSGNEQFF